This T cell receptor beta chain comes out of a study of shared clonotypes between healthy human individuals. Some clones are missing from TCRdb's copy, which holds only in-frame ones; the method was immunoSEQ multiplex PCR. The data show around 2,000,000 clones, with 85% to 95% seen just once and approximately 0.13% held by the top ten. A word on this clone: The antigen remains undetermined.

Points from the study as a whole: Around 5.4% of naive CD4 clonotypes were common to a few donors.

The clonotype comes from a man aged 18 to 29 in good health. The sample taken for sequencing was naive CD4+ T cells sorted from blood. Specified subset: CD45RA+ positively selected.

CDR3 amino acids: CASSSNYGYTF. The CDR3 nucleotides are TGTGCCAGCAGCTCGAACTATGGCTACACCTTC. The chain links TRBV5-5 to TRBJ1-2; D is unclear. In germline, CDR1 is SGHKS, CDR2 YYEKEE (reference sequence). This CDR3 is built from 11 residues. With 3 bases removed from V and 2 bases from J, the gap between germline ends came to 2 bases.